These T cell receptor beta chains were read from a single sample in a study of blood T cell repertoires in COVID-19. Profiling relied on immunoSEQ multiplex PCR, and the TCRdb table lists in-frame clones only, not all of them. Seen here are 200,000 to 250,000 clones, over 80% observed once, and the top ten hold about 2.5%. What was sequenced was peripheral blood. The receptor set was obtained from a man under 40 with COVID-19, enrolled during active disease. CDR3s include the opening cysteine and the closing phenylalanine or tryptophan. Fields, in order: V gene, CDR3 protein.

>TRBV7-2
CASSSARGNEQFF
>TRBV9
CASSVDRSRPGQVNTEAFF
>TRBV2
CASTGLAGVGETQYF
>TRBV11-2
CASSLDGTSGREQYF
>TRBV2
CASSYRVTDTEAFF
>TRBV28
CASTEDRGSYNEQFF
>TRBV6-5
CASSSGQGSYGYTF
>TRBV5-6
CASSLGPPRGNQPQHF
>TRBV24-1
CATSDPRDTLETQYF
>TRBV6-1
CASSGDFSSYNSPLHF
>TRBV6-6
CATGLLKDEQYF
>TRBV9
CASSVGQGSSPLHF
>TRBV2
CASSGGEYNEQFF
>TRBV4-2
CASSPRLGQNNSPLHF
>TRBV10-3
CAISEGWGRSYGYTF
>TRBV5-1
CASSPRQGGETQYF
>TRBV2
CASTPLVPGLAPGSTDTQYF
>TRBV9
CASSVGGTGYNNEQFF
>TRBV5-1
CASSLIGTANTEAFF
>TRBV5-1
CASSLGRVGNTEAFF
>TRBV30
CAWSVHQGAGETQYF
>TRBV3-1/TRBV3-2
CASSQSDTQYF
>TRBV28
CASSLGRGMNEKLFF
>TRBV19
CASSTGQRTFNEQFF
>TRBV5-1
CASSLGLEKTEAFF
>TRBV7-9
CASSFQQENTEAFF
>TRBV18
CASSPPSGSTDTQYF
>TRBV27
CASSPRGTVSNQPQHF
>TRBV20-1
CSASRPQRGEDTQYF
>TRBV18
CASSPTENEKLFF
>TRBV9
CASSPHTETATYSGANVLTF
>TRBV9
CASSVEEGRGYTF
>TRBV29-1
CSVTNRPATNEKLFF
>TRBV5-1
CASSTTGDTEAFF
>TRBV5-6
CASSLTSPSIGEQYF
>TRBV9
CASSVGKGDYGYTF
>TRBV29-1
CSVEVQTGGTDTQYF
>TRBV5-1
CASSLGDRGGNEQFF
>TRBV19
CASSIKGTPSRDGYTF
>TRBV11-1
CASSADINYGYTF
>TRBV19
CASSMSAGRSYNEQFF
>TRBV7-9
CASSQGQGDFYGYTF
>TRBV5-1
CASCWGDRGGSSYTF
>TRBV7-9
CASSLEWGPLYGYTF
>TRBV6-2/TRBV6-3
CASSYGSITIYEQYF
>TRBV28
CASSLAGGSTEAFF
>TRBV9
CASSVGLAGGNGYEQYF
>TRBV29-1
CSVGPGGRDYEQYF
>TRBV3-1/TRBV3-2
CASSQVTSGSHEQFF
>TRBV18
CASSTGLAGRNNEQFF
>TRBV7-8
CASSLGTVLDEQFF
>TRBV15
CATSGMGQGGSPLHF
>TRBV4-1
CASSQAGTPTEAFF
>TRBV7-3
CASSSTGGRYGYTF
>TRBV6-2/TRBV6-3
CASSYTTSGAYNEQFF
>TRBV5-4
CASSPGTSGRVRDNEQFF
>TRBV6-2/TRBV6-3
CASSSTRGQGYTF
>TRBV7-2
CASTPGGGAQHF
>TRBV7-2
CASSLGARLSYEQYF